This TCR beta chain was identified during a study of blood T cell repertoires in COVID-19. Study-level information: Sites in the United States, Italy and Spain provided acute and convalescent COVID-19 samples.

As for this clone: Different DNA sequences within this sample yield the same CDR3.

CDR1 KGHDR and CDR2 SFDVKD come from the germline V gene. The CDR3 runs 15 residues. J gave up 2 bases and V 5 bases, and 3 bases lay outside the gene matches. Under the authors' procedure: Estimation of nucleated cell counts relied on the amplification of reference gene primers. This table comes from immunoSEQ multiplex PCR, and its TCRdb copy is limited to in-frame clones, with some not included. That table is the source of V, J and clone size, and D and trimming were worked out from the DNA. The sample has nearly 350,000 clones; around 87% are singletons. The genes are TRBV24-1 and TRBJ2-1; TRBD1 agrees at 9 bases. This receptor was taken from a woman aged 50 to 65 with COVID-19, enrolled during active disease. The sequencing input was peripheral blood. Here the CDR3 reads CATSVGQGPYNEQFF. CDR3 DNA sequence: TGTGCCACCAGTGTCGGACAGGGGCCCTACAATGAGCAGTTCTTC.